This T cell receptor beta chain was identified during a study of PD-L1 blockade in urothelial cancer. Study background: Beginning at some point between 2013 and 2014, patients received atezolizumab, given as 1,200 mg intravenously every 3 weeks. About 85% of the roughly 30 patients comprised males who had bladder-origin urothelial cancer. At 3 weeks (second dose) and 6 weeks after starting treatment, blood was analyzed. Study-level findings and limits: Sub-median blood TCR clonality before treatment predicted longer survival.

Data came from immunoSEQ multiplex PCR; TCRdb stores just in-frame clones and leaves some out. This table has about 42,000 clones, over 65% appearing once. Points on this clone: What it binds is unknown.

Per germline, CDR1 MGHDK and CDR2 SYGVNS. The junction had 11 bases not matched to a gene; V was cut back by 9 bases and J by 6 bases. CDR3 length: 14 amino acids. The chain carries TRBV25-1 and TRBJ1-5; 7 bases map to TRBD1. The TCR originated in a man in his 70s with urothelial cancer. Material: PBMCs, obtained around atezolizumab (anti-PD-L1) treatment. The CDR3 protein is CASRDSGFGQPQHF. As DNA, the CDR3 is TGTGCCAGTCGGGACAGCGGGTTCGGTCAGCCCCAGCATTTT.